A few counts support the clone carrying this T cell receptor (beta chain). The target antigen is unknown. CDR3 size: 12 residues. Germline assignment: CDR1 ENHRY and CDR2 SYGVKD. The V end lost 6 bases, the J end lost 4 bases, and 10 bases lay between the germline ends. The data derive from a study of T cells in Graves' hyperthyroidism and ophthalmopathy. Study-level background: Once the initial diagnosis was made, peripheral blood was obtained before any treatment.

Broader study findings: Using 13 V-J features, a model discriminated ophthalmopathy from stable hyperthyroidism. Blood also showed most of the thyroid clonotypes that were expanded above 0.001.

PBMCs stemmed from approximately 9.1 ml fresh peripheral blood. TCR beta CDR3 regions were amplified from RNA. An initial round of RT-PCR targeting the TCR CDR3 relied on the HTBI primer set. TCRdb re-called the multiplex PCR reads through MiXCR, storing one row per CDR3 protein. Here the sample spans roughly 500,000 distinct CDR3 sequences, approximately 14% being singletons. The receptor was derived from a woman between 25 and 40 years old with Graves' hyperthyroidism that later progressed to Graves' ophthalmopathy. The gene calls are TRBV10-3 and TRBJ2-7; D possibly matches TRBD1 or TRBD2 (5 bases each). Source material: blood. Here the CDR3 reads CAISWDGYEQYF. The CDR3 DNA reads TGTGCCATCAGCTGGGACGGATACGAGCAGTACTTC.